This TCR beta chain was obtained from a study of response to subunit inactivated influenza vaccine. Deletions cut 2 bases from V and 4 bases from J, with 19 bases between. The germline gives CDR1 MNHNY, CDR2 SVGAGI (reference sequence). This CDR3 is built from 17 residues. From the RT-PCR reads, TCRdb called clonotypes with MiXCR, one entry per CDR3 protein. The table shows around 150,000 distinct CDR3 sequences, with approximately 11% occurring only once. Study-wide results and caveats: The authors offered the suggestion that each seasonal influenza vaccination recruits few new T cells.

This clonotype has a handful of counts. Its antigen remains unidentified. This sample comprised non-naive T cells sorted from PBMCs, obtained roughly 48 days after vaccination. This TCR came from a man aged 45-65 years who received an inactivated influenza vaccine. The chain combines TRBV6-6 with TRBJ2-3; TRBD2 is a possible D gene (6 bases). The CDR3 protein is CASSYPGFGGTPDTQYF. In nucleotides, the CDR3 is TGTGCCAGCAGTTACCCCGGTTTTGGAGGGACCCCAGATACGCAGTATTTT.